This T cell receptor (beta chain) was profiled in a study of blood T cell repertoires in COVID-19. In the study overall: From the United States, Italy and Spain came samples of acute and convalescent COVID-19. T cells, B-cell-depleted T cells, or PBMCs provided the cDNA or gDNA that served as material.

This clone came up a few times. CDR3 size: 12 residues. Trimming removed 5 bases from V and 5 bases from J, with 9 bases in between. Study processing details: Cell counts per sample came from amplifying reference gene primers. Only in-frame clones appear in the TCRdb table, and some are missing; sequencing was by immunoSEQ multiplex PCR. The V and J calls and the clone size are those of that table, but D and trimming were determined from the DNA. The table records about 120,000 clones, around three quarters of them present only once. The V gene is TRBV12-3 or TRBV12-4, the J gene TRBJ1-2; D gene ambiguous. Sequences were obtained from peripheral blood. The receptor was isolated from a man between 40 and 49 years old with active or convalescent COVID-19. The CDR3 loop reads CASSPLLYGYTF. The CDR3 nucleotides read TGTGCCAGCAGTCCTCTCCTTTATGGCTACACCTTC.